This T cell receptor beta chain is from a study of T cell changes during pregnancy in multiple sclerosis (dated by TCRdb to the late 2010s). As for the study more broadly: In women with multiple sclerosis, the researchers looked at how the T cell repertoire shifted as pregnancy progressed.

The method behind the library was the immunoSEQ multiplex PCR assay. This immuneACCESS table, as held by TCRdb, lists in-frame sequences with V and J called but not all clones. Of the missing ones, under half trace to an unresolved V gene in checked studies; the others have no known cause. Present in this sample are about 36,000 clones, approximately 93% of which were seen just once. The top ten hold just over 0.4% of the sample. The junction shows trimming of 5 bases on V and 1 base on J, plus 11 bases between the germline ends. CDR1 and CDR2, per the germline V gene, are SGHTA and FQGNSA. The CDR3, cysteine through phenylalanine, is 14 amino acids long. Of all the DNA, just the CDR3 is kept, 42 bases in frame from base 1. As concerns this clone: Its antigen is not yet known. Nothing much larger sits one base from this clone, and base qualities are not available.

The sequence joins TRBV7-2 to TRBJ1-1; possibly the D gene is TRBD1, per 6 matching bases. This clonotype was obtained from a female donor with multiple sclerosis, enrolled in a pregnancy study. Specimen: CD4+ T cells from peripheral blood mononuclear cells, collected in the first trimester of pregnancy. The DNA reads as follows: TGTGCCAGCAGCCTCGGACAGCGGAACACTGAAGCTTTCTTT. The resulting protein is CASSLGQRNTEAFF.